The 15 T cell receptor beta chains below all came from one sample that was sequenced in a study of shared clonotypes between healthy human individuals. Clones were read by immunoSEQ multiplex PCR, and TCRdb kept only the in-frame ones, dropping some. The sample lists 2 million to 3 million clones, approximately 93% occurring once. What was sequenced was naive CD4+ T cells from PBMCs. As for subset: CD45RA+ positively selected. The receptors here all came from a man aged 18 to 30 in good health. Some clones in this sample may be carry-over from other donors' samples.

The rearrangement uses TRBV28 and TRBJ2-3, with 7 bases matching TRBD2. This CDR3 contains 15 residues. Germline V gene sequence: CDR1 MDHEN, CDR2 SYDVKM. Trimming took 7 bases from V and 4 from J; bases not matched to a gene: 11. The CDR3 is CASTIGAGVPDTQYF. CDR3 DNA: TGTGCCAGCACCATTGGTGCGGGAGTCCCAGATACGCAGTATTTT.

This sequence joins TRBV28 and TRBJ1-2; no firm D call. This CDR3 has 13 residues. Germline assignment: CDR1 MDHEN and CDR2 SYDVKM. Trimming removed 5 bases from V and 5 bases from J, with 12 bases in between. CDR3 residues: CASSLGDGYGYTF. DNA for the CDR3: TGTGCCAGCAGTCTTGGGGATGGGTATGGCTACACCTTC.

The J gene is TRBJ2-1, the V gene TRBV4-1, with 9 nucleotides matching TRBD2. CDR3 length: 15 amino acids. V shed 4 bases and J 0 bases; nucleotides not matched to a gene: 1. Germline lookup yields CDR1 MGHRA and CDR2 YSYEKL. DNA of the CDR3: TGCGCCAGCAGCCGGACTAGCGACTCCTACAATGAGCAGTTCTTC. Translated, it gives CASSRTSDSYNEQFF.

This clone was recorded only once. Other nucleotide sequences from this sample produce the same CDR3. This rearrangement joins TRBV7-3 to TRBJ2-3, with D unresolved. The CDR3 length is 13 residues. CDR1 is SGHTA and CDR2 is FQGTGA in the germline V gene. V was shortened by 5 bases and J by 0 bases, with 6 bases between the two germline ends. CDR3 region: CASSPGSTDTQYF. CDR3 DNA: TGTGCCAGCAGCCCCGGGAGCACAGATACGCAGTATTTT.

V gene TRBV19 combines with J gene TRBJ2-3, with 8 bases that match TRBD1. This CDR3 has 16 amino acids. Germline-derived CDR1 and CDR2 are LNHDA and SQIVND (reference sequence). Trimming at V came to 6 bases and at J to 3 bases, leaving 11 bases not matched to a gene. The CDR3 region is CASRGVRTGTTDTQYF. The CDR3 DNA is TGTGCCAGTAGGGGGGTGAGGACAGGGACTACAGATACGCAGTATTTT.

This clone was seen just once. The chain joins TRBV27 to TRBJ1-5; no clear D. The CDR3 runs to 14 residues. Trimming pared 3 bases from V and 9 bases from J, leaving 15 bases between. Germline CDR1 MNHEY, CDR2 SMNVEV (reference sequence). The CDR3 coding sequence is TGTGCCAGCAGTTTCGCGGCCGGTGGAGGGCCCCAGCATTTT. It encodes CASSFAAGGGPQHF.

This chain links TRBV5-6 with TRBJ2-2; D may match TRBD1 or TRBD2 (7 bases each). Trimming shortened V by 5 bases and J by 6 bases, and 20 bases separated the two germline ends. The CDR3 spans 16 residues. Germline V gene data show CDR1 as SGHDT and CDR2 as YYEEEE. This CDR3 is CASRLRGGGSAGELFF. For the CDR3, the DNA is TGTGCCAGCAGGCTGAGAGGGGGCGGGAGTGCCGGGGAGCTGTTTTTT.

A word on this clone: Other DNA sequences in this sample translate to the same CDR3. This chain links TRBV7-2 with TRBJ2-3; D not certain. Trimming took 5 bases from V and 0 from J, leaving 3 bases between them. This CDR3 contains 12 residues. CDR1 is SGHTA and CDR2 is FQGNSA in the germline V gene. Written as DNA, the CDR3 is TGTGCCAGCAGCCCTAGCACAGATACGCAGTATTTT. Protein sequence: CASSPSTDTQYF.

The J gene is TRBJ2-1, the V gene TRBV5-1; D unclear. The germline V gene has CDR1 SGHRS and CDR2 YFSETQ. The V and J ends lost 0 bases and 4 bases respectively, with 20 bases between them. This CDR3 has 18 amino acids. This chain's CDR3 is CASSLAVARFSTYNEQFF. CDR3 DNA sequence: TGCGCCAGCAGCTTGGCAGTGGCTAGATTTAGTACTTACAATGAGCAGTTCTTC.

This CDR3 is CASSLLALGYTF. The CDR3 nucleotides read TGTGCCAGCAGCTTATTAGCGCTTGGCTACACCTTC. V is TRBV7-2 and J is TRBJ1-2; the D is unclear. The CDR3 runs 12 residues. The V gene's germline CDR1 is SGHTA and CDR2 FQGNSA. Trimming removed 2 bases at V and 7 bases at J, with 8 bases between.

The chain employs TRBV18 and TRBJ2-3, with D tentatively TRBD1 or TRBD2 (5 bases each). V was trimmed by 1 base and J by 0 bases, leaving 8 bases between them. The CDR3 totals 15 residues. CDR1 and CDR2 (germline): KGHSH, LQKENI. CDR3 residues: CASSPRGDSTDTQYF. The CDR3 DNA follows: TGTGCCAGCTCACCACGAGGGGATAGCACAGATACGCAGTATTTT.

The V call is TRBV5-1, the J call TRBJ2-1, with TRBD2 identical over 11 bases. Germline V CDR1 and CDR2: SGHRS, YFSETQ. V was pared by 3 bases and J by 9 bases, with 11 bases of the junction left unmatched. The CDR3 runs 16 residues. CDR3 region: CASSSSGTSGASEQFF. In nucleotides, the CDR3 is TGCGCCAGCAGCTCATCCGGGACTAGCGGAGCGAGTGAGCAGTTCTTC.

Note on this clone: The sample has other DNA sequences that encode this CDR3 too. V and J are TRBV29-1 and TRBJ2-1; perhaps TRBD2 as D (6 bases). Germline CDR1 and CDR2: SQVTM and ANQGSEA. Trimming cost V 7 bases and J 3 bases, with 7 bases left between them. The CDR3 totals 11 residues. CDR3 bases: TGCAGCGGGGGGGACTACAATGAGCAGTTCTTC. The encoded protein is CSGGDYNEQFF.

CDR3 nucleotides: TGTGCCTGGAGTGTGTCTAGCCCCCCCAATGAGCAGTTCTTC. This codes for CAWSVSSPPNEQFF. The V call is TRBV30, the J call TRBJ2-1, with D possibly being TRBD2 (5 bases). The V gene's germline CDR1 is GTSNPN and CDR2 SVGIG (reference sequence). The ends were cut back, 0 bases at V and 6 bases at J, with 12 bases in the middle. This CDR3 region has 14 residues.

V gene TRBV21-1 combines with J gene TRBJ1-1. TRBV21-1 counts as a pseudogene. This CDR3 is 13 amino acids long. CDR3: CASQLSGPVVAFF. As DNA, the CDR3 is TGTGCCAGCCAACTATCAGGACCGGTGGTGGCTTTCTTT.